The 7 T cell receptor beta chains reported below all come from one sample, sequenced in a study of technical replicates of blood from several donors. The assay was immunoSEQ multiplex PCR, and TCRdb's table has in-frame clones only and misses some. The table has approximately 100,000 clones, approximately 94% seen once. The sample consisted of T cells isolated from PBMCs. These receptors were taken from a human donor in good health.

This chain connects TRBV11-2 to TRBJ2-5; 9 nucleotides agree with TRBD1. J gave up 5 bases and V 5 bases, and 3 bases lay outside the gene matches. The CDR3 is 13 amino acids. Germline-derived CDR1 and CDR2 are SGHAT and FQNNGV. CDR3 DNA: TGTGCCAGCAGCCAAGGACAGGGGGAGACCCAGTACTTC. It encodes CASSQGQGETQYF.

This clone was seen just once. The chain is built from TRBV19 and TRBJ2-1, with D unresolved. Trimming pared 3 bases from V and 0 bases from J, leaving 12 bases between. This CDR3 contains 16 residues. Germline CDR1 LNHDA, CDR2 SQIVND (reference sequence). CDR3 in amino acids: CASSIPRWSSYNEQFF. In nucleotides, the CDR3 is TGTGCCAGTAGTATCCCCCGGTGGAGCTCCTACAATGAGCAGTTCTTC.

DNA of the CDR3: TGTGCCAGCAGTGGCCGGGACAGGGGTTCCTATAATTCACCCCTCCACTTT. Translating it yields CASSGRDRGSYNSPLHF. V and J are TRBV6-1 and TRBJ1-6; 10 bases align to TRBD1. Germline V gene data show CDR1 as MNHNS and CDR2 as SASEGT. Trimming took 4 bases from V and 1 from J; bases not matched to a gene: 4. This CDR3 is 17 amino acids long.

The chain carries TRBV5-1 and TRBJ2-7, with TRBD1 identical over 11 bases. The V gene's germline CDR1 is SGHRS and CDR2 YFSETQ. The V and J ends lost 3 bases and 3 bases, in that order; junction bases with no gene match: 23. This CDR3 is 21 amino acids long. The CDR3 here is CASSSLGIGQGASGRFYEQYF. Here the CDR3 DNA reads TGCGCCAGCAGCTCCCTGGGTATTGGACAGGGGGCTAGCGGGCGTTTCTACGAGCAGTACTTC.

The CDR3, as DNA: TGTGCCAGTAGGGGCGGGGGTAGGGTTACTGATACGCAGTATTTT. Protein product: CASRGGGRVTDTQYF. The chain has TRBV19 and TRBJ2-3; TRBD2 aligns across 7 bases. CDR3 length equals 15 residues. The trim removed 6 bases at V and 6 bases at J, leaving 12 bases unmatched. Looked up from germline, CDR1 is LNHDA and CDR2 is SQIVND (reference sequence).

The genes are TRBV7-6 and TRBJ2-1; 7 positions agree with TRBD1. Germline V gene data show CDR1 as SGHVS and CDR2 as FNYEAQ. The CDR3 contains 15 residues. V trimming: 3 bases; J trimming: 0 bases; junction bases outside the gene matches: 2. CDR3 sequence reads: CASSLDRISYNEQFF. CDR3 nucleotide sequence: TGTGCCAGCAGCTTGGACAGGATCTCCTACAATGAGCAGTTCTTC.

The chain couples TRBV29-1 to TRBJ1-2, with D possibly being TRBD1 (6 bases). The CDR3 loop spans 21 amino acids. The germline gives CDR1 SQVTM, CDR2 ANQGSEA. Deletions cut 4 bases from V and 4 bases from J, with 37 bases between. The CDR3 is CSVVVQPPQQSQGTSTYGYTF. The CDR3 DNA reads as TGCAGCGTTGTTGTTCAGCCGCCCCAACAATCACAGGGCACCTCAACCTATGGCTACACCTTC.